This TCR beta chain is from a study of T cells of healthy individuals (dated by TCRdb to 2017 to 2018). Via the germline V gene, CDR1 is MNHEY and CDR2 SVGAGI. The CDR3 has 14 amino acids, counting the end cysteine and phenylalanine. CDR3 DNA is the only sequence kept; it has 42 bases, read in frame from the first base. Trimming costs V 6 bases and J 6 bases, and their ends lie 17 bases apart. Library preparation used 5' RACE. For sequencing, an Illumina MiSeq was employed. Clones were called with MiXCR by TCRdb after fastp trimmed the public reads at Q25, and only in-frame beta chains were retained. Identical CDR3 protein sequences are pooled into one entry, listed with their most common genes and DNA. The sample records around 100,000 distinct CDR3 sequences, 17% of which are singletons. The top ten constitute around 6.4% of the sample. Note on this clonotype: Its antigen is currently not known. No qualities accompany the bases; no much larger clone lies one base away.

Rearrangement joined TRBV6-5 to TRBJ1-2; there is no confident call for the D gene. The clonotype originates from a human donor in good health. The CDR3 sequence is CASSLRGPRHGYTF. The DNA sequence reads TGTGCCAGCAGCCTACGAGGACCCCGACATGGCTACACCTTC.